This T cell receptor beta chain emerged from a study of T cell responses to AZD1222 COVID-19 vaccine. TCRdb's copy holds only in-frame clones and misses some; the assay was immunoSEQ multiplex PCR. The sample holds about 140,000 clones, 80% to 90% seen once. V dropped 8 bases and J dropped 0 bases, with 5 bases sitting between them. The CDR3 contains 13 residues. The germline V gene encodes CDR1 MNHEY and CDR2 SVGAGI. Specimen: peripheral blood, collected on day 0 of AZD1222 vaccination. The chain employs TRBV6-5 and TRBJ1-6; D unclear. The sequence was collected from an adult in good health. The CDR3: CASGSSYNSPLHF. CDR3 nucleotide sequence: TGTGCCAGCGGCAGCTCCTATAATTCACCCCTCCACTTT.